This TCR beta chain was sequenced during a study of shared clonotypes between healthy human individuals. Regarding the study as a whole: Few donors limited the genetic and exposure-history diversity represented. In general, naive subsets displayed greater estimated richness than memory subsets did. Sampling included only blood; tissue repertoires likely differ. Generation probabilities of non-shared clonotypes were lower (relative to those shared by all four donors).

Using immunoSEQ multiplex PCR, the repertoire was profiled, and TCRdb retains in-frame clones only, with some absent. The table has about 710,000 clones, just under 75% seen once. V was clipped by 9 bases and J by 1 base, with 13 bases between them. Germline CDR1 and CDR2: MNHNS and SASEGT. The CDR3 length is 14 residues. Points on this clone: Its target is not known.

The sample was memory CD4+ T cells sorted from blood. Subset denoted: CD45RA-negative fraction. The chain uses TRBV6-1 and TRBJ1-5; TRBD1 is a possible D gene (6 bases). This TCR came from a woman in her twenties or thirties in good health. CDR3 region: CASGEQGSNQPQHF. The CDR3 DNA sequence: TGTGCCAGTGGGGAGCAGGGGAGCAATCAGCCCCAGCATTTT.